The next 5 T cell receptor beta chains were all read from a single sample in a study of shared clonotypes between healthy human individuals. Generated by immunoSEQ multiplex PCR, the TCRdb table keeps only in-frame clones and is missing some. There are 650,000 to 800,000 clones in the sample; over 55% occur only once, and approximately 2% lies in the top ten. Sequencing input: memory CD4+ T cells sorted from blood. Sample subset: CD45RA-negative fraction. The receptors here all came from a woman aged 30 to 39 in good health.

The CDR3 DNA reads as TGTGCCAGCAGCCCCCTGGGGGGGGGACGCACAGATACGCAGTATTTT. Protein product: CASSPLGGGRTDTQYF. J is TRBJ2-3 and V is TRBV7-9, with TRBD2 matching over 7 bases. Germline trimming cut 5 bases from V and 1 base from J; bases unmatched to any gene: 9. This CDR3 comprises 16 residues. Looked up from germline, CDR1 is SEHNR and CDR2 is FQNEAQ (reference sequence).

Note on this clone: The same CDR3 is also encoded by other DNA sequences in this sample. The chain has TRBV28 and TRBJ1-2; TRBD1 aligns across 8 bases. Germline-derived CDR1 and CDR2 are MDHEN and SYDVKM. Trimming at V came to 6 bases and at J to 4 bases, leaving 4 bases not matched to a gene. The CDR3 has 13 amino acids. The CDR3 is CASRPGQGYGYTF. CDR3 DNA sequence: TGTGCCAGCAGGCCCGGACAGGGCTATGGCTACACCTTC.

The chain couples TRBV19 to TRBJ2-7; unclear D gene. This CDR3 is built from 13 residues. Germline V gives CDR1 LNHDA, CDR2 SQIVND (reference sequence). V dropped 3 bases and J dropped 3 bases, with 9 bases sitting between them. The CDR3 loop reads CASSMFTNYEQYF. The CDR3 DNA is TGTGCCAGTAGTATGTTTACTAACTACGAGCAGTACTTC.

This clone was detected only once. This chain connects TRBV6-4 to TRBJ2-7; TRBD1 matches at 8 bases. CDR3 length equals 13 residues. CDR1 MRHNA and CDR2 SNTAGT come from the germline V gene. CDR3 region: CGPARGRPYEQYF. CDR3 DNA sequence: TGTGGCCCGGCCAGGGGGCGTCCCTACGAGCAGTACTTC.

This chain links TRBV27 with TRBJ2-7; 8 bases align to TRBD2. Germline CDR1 and CDR2: MNHEY and SMNVEV (reference sequence). The V and J ends lost 6 bases and 4 bases, in that order; junction bases with no gene match: 11. The CDR3 is 15 amino acids. The DNA of the CDR3 is TGTGCCAGCAGCTCTTACCCAGCGGGAGCTTACGAGCAGTACTTC. Protein product: CASSSYPAGAYEQYF.